This T cell receptor (beta chain) was recovered during a study of siplizumab effects on memory and regulatory T cells (dated by TCRdb to the late 2010s). Broadly, across the study: The study looked at the effect of siplizumab, an anti-CD2 antibody, on alloreactive T-cell subsets in allogeneic mixed lymphocyte reactions made from human PBMCs. The investigation overall reported the following: The cumulative frequency of alloreactive sequences traceable to unstimulated CD4+ memory T cells was significantly reduced by siplizumab. Roughly 80-97% of proliferating CD4+ or CD8+ clones could not be assigned a naive or memory phenotype. Because sequences below about 10^-5 frequency were poorly captured, only a minor fraction of alloreactive clones could be mapped to unstimulated subsets. Unstimulated naive T cells appeared more diverse than memory T cells, and naive cells seemed to contribute substantially to the alloresponse. Whether proliferating Tregs from siplizumab cultures were suppressive was not functionally confirmed. Among mappable alloreactive CD4+ clones, an average Treg-derived fraction of 68.8% was observed with siplizumab, compared with around 28% in control reactions.

From cysteine to phenylalanine, the CDR3 is 17 amino acids long. CDR3 DNA is the only sequence kept; it has 51 bases, read in frame from the first base. The germline V gene encodes CDR1 LGHNA and CDR2 YSLEER. Here V drops 0 bases and J drops 7 bases, and the junction holds 7 bases not matched to any gene. For this clone: This clone's antigen is unknown. No much larger clone exists at a distance of one base, and base qualities are not known.

Library preparation employed the immunoSEQ multiplex PCR assay. Roughly 10^5 TCR templates per sample were assayed on the deep sequencing platform. Genomic DNA extracted from sorted T cells was the material used for TCRbeta CDR3 sequencing. As for the authors' bioinformatics: The R programming language was used for the clonal analysis of the TCRbeta CDR3 data. Alloreactive CD4+ and CD8+ clones were identified by comparing unstimulated samples to CFSE-low samples taken after the reaction. Regulatory or non-regulatory origin of alloreactive CD4+ clones was assigned by matching sequences to the sorted unstimulated Treg and non-Treg repertoires. In its TCRdb copy, this immuneACCESS table keeps in-frame sequences only and misses some clones. Where compared with another copy, unresolved V genes explain less than half of these, and the others have no known cause. The V and J calls and clone size are taken from that table; D and trimming were inferred from the DNA. The sample contains about 64,000 clones, roughly 96% of them found a single time. The ten largest clones add up to about 0.095% of the sample.

In addition, sequencing in three donor pairs included unstimulated CD8+ effector memory subsets alongside CD4+ naive, CD8+ naive, CD8+ TEMRA and CD4+ memory subsets. TCRbeta CDR3 sequencing was performed on sorted unstimulated T cells and on proliferating T cells recovered from mixed lymphocyte reactions. Fresh whole blood from 9 to 11 HLA-typed healthy donors was used to isolate PBMCs. The sequence derives from a human donor in good health. The chain joins TRBV4-3 to TRBJ2-1, and 12 bases in between align with TRBD2. Sequenced sample: naive CD8+ T cells sorted from blood. The cell subset or site label, as the study defines it: unstimulated naive T cells. This receptor carries the CDR3 CASSQDRLAGADNEQFF. At the DNA level, the sequence is TGCGCCAGCAGCCAAGATCGACTAGCGGGGGCCGATAATGAGCAGTTCTTC.